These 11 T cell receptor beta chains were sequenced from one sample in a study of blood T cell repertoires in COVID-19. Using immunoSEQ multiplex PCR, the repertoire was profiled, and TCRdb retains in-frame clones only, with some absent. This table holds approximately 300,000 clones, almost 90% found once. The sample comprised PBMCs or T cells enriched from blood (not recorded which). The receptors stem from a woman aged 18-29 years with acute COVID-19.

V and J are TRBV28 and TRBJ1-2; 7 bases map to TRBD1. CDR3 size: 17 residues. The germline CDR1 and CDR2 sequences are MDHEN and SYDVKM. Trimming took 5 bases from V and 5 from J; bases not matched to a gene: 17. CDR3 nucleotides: TGTGCCAGCAGTCACAATTTAGGGGGCAGACCAATTTATGGCTACACCTTC. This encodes CASSHNLGGRPIYGYTF.

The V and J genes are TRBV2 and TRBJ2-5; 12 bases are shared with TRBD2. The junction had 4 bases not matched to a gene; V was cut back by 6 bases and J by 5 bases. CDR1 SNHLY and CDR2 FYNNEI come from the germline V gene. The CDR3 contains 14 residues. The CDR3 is CASRRLAGEETQYF. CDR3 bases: TGTGCCAGCAGGAGACTAGCGGGAGAGGAGACCCAGTACTTC.

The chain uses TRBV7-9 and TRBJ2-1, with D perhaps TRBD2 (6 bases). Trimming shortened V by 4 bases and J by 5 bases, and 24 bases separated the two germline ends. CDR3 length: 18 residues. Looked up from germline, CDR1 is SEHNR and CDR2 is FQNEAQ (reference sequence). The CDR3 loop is CASSSSWGSGGEDNEQFF. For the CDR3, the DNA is TGTGCCAGCAGCTCTTCGTGGGGTAGCGGAGGCGAAGACAATGAGCAGTTCTTC.

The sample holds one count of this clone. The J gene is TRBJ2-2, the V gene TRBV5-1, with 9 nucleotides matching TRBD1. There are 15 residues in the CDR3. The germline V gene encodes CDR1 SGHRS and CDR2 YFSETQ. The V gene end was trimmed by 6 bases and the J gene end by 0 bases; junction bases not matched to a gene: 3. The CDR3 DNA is TGCGCCAGCACCGGGACAGGGTCGAACACCGGGGAGCTGTTTTTT. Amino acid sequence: CASTGTGSNTGELFF.

CDR3 residues: CASSRTGTQPQHF. CDR3 DNA sequence: TGTGCCAGCAGCCGGACAGGAACTCAGCCCCAGCATTTT. V usage is TRBV6-2 or TRBV6-3 and J usage is TRBJ1-5; TRBD1 matches at 7 bases. CDR3 length: 13 amino acids. Germline CDR1 is MNHEY and CDR2 is SVGEGT. The J segment lost 6 bases and the V segment lost 6 bases, leaving 5 bases of the junction unmatched.

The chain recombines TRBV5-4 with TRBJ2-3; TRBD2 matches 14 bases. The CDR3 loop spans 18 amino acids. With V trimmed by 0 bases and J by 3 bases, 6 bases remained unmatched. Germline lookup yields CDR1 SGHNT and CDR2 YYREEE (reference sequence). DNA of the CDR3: TGTGCCAGCAGCTTGGCGACTAGCGGGAGGGCAGGGACAGATACGCAGTATTTT. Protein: CASSLATSGRAGTDTQYF.

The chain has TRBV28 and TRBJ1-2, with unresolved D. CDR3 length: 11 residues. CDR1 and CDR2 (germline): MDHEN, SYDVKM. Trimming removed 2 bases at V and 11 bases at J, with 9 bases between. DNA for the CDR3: TGTGCCAGCAGTTTACTGGGGAGTTACACCTTC. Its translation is CASSLLGSYTF.

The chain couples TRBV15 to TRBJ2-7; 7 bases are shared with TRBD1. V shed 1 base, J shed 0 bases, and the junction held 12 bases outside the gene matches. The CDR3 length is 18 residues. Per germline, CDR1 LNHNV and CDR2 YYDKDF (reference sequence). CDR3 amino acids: CATSRGRRTGINSYEQYF. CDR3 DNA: TGTGCCACCAGCAGAGGTCGTAGGACAGGAATAAACTCCTACGAGCAGTACTTC.

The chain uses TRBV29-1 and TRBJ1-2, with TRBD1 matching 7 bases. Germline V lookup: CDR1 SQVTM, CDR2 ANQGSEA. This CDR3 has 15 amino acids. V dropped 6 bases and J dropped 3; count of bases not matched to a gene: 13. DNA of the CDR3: TGCAGCGTCGGACCTCGGCTAACAGGGGACTATGGCTACACCTTC. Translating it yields CSVGPRLTGDYGYTF.

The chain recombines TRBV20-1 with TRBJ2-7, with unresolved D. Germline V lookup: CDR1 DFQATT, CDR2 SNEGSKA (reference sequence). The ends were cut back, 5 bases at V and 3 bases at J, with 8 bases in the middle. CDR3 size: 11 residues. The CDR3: CSAQTFYEQYF. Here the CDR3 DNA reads TGCAGTGCTCAGACTTTCTACGAGCAGTACTTC.

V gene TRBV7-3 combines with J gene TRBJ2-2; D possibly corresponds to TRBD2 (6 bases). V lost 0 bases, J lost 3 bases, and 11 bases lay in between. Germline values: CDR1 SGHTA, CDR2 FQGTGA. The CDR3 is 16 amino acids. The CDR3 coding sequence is TGTGCCAGCAGCTTAACAGGGGACTTCTACACCGGGGAGCTGTTTTTT. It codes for CASSLTGDFYTGELFF.